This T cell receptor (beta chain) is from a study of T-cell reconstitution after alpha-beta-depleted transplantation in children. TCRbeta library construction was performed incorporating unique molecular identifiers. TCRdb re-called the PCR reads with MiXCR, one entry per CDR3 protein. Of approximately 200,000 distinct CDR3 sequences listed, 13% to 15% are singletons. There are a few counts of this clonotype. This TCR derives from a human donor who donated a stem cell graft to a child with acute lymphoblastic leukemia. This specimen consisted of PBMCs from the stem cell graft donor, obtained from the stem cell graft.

In DNA form, the CDR3 reads TGTGCCAGCACAGAGGGAGGGGCGGCATCCCAGTACTTC. This codes for CASTEGGAASQYF. This chain joins TRBV2 and TRBJ2-5; 7 bases are shared with TRBD2. This CDR3 has 13 amino acids. The V gene's germline CDR1 is SNHLY and CDR2 FYNNEI. The trim removed 7 bases at V and 9 bases at J, leaving 11 bases unmatched.